This T cell receptor (beta chain) came from a study of human T cells and chemical hapten exposure. Study-wide results and limits: Donors were affected by alopecia, so their immune reaction might vary from that of healthy individuals.

Germline V gene data show CDR1 as SGHDT and CDR2 as YYEEEE. V shed 3 bases and J shed 1 base, with 8 bases lying between them. The CDR3 has 14 amino acids. TCRdb re-analysed the RACE reads in MiXCR, keeping a single row per CDR3 protein. The sample shows 96,000 or so distinct CDR3 sequences, approximately 9.3% of them seen only once. This clonotype has only a few counts. Its antigen is currently unknown. Time point denoted: patch test 2, 6 weeks after DPC sensitization. Treatment given: therapeutic diphenylcyclopropenone sensitization with weekly scalp DPC. The source material was whole blood, sampled in connection with sensitization to the hapten diphenylcyclopropenone (DPC). The genes are TRBV5-6 and TRBJ2-1, with D unclear. This clonotype was obtained from a woman aged 40 to 55 with alopecia areata. Some clones in this sample may be carry-over from other donors' samples. The CDR3: CASSWFLSYNEQFF. CDR3 DNA: TGTGCCAGCAGCTGGTTTTTATCCTACAATGAGCAGTTCTTC.